The 18 T cell receptor beta chains below all came from one sample that was sequenced in a study of blood T cell repertoires in COVID-19. Generated by immunoSEQ multiplex PCR, the TCRdb table keeps only in-frame clones and is missing some. Counted here are 250,000 or so clones, 80% to 90% occurring once; the ten biggest clones make up approximately 2.6%. The sequencing sample was made of peripheral blood. The receptors were gathered from a man under 40 with COVID-19, enrolled during active disease.

The CDR3 region has the DNA TGCAGTACGTTTCAGGGATATGGCTACACCTTC. It specifies CSTFQGYGYTF. V is TRBV20-1 and J is TRBJ1-2; perhaps TRBD1 as D (5 bases). The V gene's germline CDR1 is DFQATT and CDR2 SNEGSKA (reference sequence). The CDR3 extends over 11 amino acids. Trimming stripped 8 bases from V and 5 bases from J, with 12 bases between.

This clone was observed a single time. The V call is TRBV29-1, the J call TRBJ2-7, with 9 nucleotides matching TRBD1. Germline loops: CDR1 SQVTM, CDR2 ANQGSEA. The CDR3 length is 14 residues. The V segment lost 5 bases and the J segment 2 bases; nucleotides outside the gene matches: 7. The CDR3 sequence: CSVYVWTGAYEQYF. The CDR3 DNA reads TGCAGCGTTTACGTTTGGACAGGGGCCTACGAGCAGTACTTC.

This sequence joins TRBV6-2 or TRBV6-3 and TRBJ2-3; D may be TRBD2 (5 bases). V lost 4 bases and J 1 base, leaving 9 bases between the germline ends. Germline values: CDR1 MNHEY, CDR2 SVGEGT. This CDR3 comprises 14 residues. CDR3 DNA sequence: TGTGCCAGCAGTTTGGCGGGTGGCACAGATACGCAGTATTTT. Encoded protein: CASSLAGGTDTQYF.

The chain employs TRBV6-2 or TRBV6-3 and TRBJ2-7; 10 bases are shared with TRBD1. The germline V gene has CDR1 MNHEY and CDR2 SVGEGT. The CDR3 runs 14 residues. The V segment lost 6 bases and the J segment 3 bases; nucleotides outside the gene matches: 5. The DNA of the CDR3 is TGTGCCAGCAGCTGGACAGGGGGGAACTACGAGCAGTACTTC. It is translated as CASSWTGGNYEQYF.

The chain couples TRBV9 to TRBJ2-3, with no clear D. The CDR3 runs to 14 residues. V lost 0 bases, J lost 2 bases, and 7 bases lay in between. The germline V gene encodes CDR1 SGDLS and CDR2 YYNGEE. The CDR3 protein is CASSVVGDTDTQYF. CDR3 in DNA: TGTGCCAGCAGCGTAGTCGGAGACACAGATACGCAGTATTTT.

A remark on this clone: A much larger clone lies a single base off, so this may be a read error. The rearrangement links TRBV27 to TRBJ1-5, with 10 bases that match TRBD1. The germline V gene encodes CDR1 MNHEY and CDR2 SMNVEV (reference sequence). With V trimmed by 8 bases and J by 2 bases, 0 bases remained unmatched. This CDR3 is 13 amino acids long. The CDR3 DNA reads TGTGCCAGCGGACAGGGGGGCAATCAGCCCCAGCATTTT. Translated: CASGQGGNQPQHF.

CDR3 residues: CASSFLLSYNEQFF. In DNA form, the CDR3 reads TGCGCCAGCAGCTTCCTCCTCTCCTACAATGAGCAGTTCTTC. The V call is TRBV5-1, the J call TRBJ2-1; D is unresolved. Germline CDR1 SGHRS, CDR2 YFSETQ. Trimming shortened V by 2 bases and J by 0 bases, and 6 bases separated the two germline ends. The CDR3 spans 14 residues.

This clone showed up just once. The V and J genes are TRBV7-3 and TRBJ1-4; 9 nucleotides agree with TRBD1. J gave up 4 bases and V 5 bases, and 2 bases lay outside the gene matches. Germline V CDR1 and CDR2: SGHTA, FQGTGA. The length of the CDR3 is 14 residues. Here the CDR3 reads CASSRTGDNEKLFF. CDR3 sequence (DNA): TGTGCCAGCAGCCGGACAGGGGATAATGAAAAACTGTTTTTT.

The chain is built from TRBV7-2 and TRBJ1-5, with a tentative D call TRBD1 (5 bases). Looked up from germline, CDR1 is SGHTA and CDR2 is FQGNSA. The CDR3 has 14 amino acids. V lost 6 bases, J lost 4 bases, and 13 bases lay in between. CDR3 coding DNA: TGTGCCAGCAGTGGGACTAACATTAATCAGCCCCAGCATTTT. It is translated as CASSGTNINQPQHF.

V is TRBV10-3 and J is TRBJ2-1; D is perhaps TRBD2 (6 bases). The CDR3 consists of 14 residues. Germline V CDR1 and CDR2: ENHRY, SYGVKD. The germline V and J ends were trimmed by 6 bases and 6 bases, with 15 bases remaining between them. CDR3 nucleotides: TGTGCCATCAGGGCCGACACCGGGGGCAATGAGCAGTTCTTC. Residues: CAIRADTGGNEQFF.

This clone was found a few times. The chain employs TRBV10-3 and TRBJ1-2; no firm D call. CDR1 and CDR2 from the germline V gene are ENHRY and SYGVKD. The V gene lost 4 bases and the J gene lost 5 bases, with 11 bases spanning the gap. The CDR3 length is 13 residues. CDR3 DNA: TGTGCCATCAGTGCAAACAGCCTATATGGCTACACCTTC. Translating it yields CAISANSLYGYTF.

V usage is TRBV11-2 and J usage is TRBJ1-2, with D perhaps TRBD1 (6 bases). CDR1 and CDR2 from the germline V gene are SGHAT and FQNNGV. V lost 5 bases to trimming and J lost 5 bases, with 12 bases between them. The CDR3 is 13 amino acids. The CDR3 reads CASSPGAAYGYTF. In DNA, the CDR3 is TGTGCCAGCAGCCCAGGGGCCGCTTATGGCTACACCTTC.

The chain combines TRBV3-1 (or the pseudogene TRBV3-2) with TRBJ2-7; 12 bases map to TRBD2. J lost 5 bases, V lost 0 bases, and 2 bases had no gene match. The CDR3 has 15 residues. Germline V gives CDR1 LGHDT, CDR2 YNNKEL (reference sequence). This CDR3 reads CASSQDPSGRDEQYF. The CDR3, as DNA: TGTGCCAGCAGCCAAGACCCTAGCGGGAGGGACGAGCAGTACTTC.

This clone was recorded a few times. The chain carries TRBV7-2 and TRBJ2-3; 9 positions agree with TRBD1. This CDR3 comprises 15 residues. Germline loops: CDR1 SGHTA, CDR2 FQGNSA. V lost 5 bases and J lost 6; bases outside the gene matches: 9. The CDR3 sequence is CASSPRGQGIDTQYF. The CDR3 nucleotides read TGTGCCAGCAGCCCAAGGGGACAGGGCATCGATACGCAGTATTTT.

This clone was found once. This rearrangement joins TRBV4-2 to TRBJ2-7, with 12 bases that match TRBD2. The CDR3 runs to 16 residues. The trim removed 0 bases at V and 5 bases at J, leaving 5 bases unmatched. Per germline, CDR1 LGHNA and CDR2 YNFKEQ. In DNA form, the CDR3 reads TGTGCCAGCAGCCAAGATACTAGCGGGAGGTCCCACGAGCAGTACTTC. Translated: CASSQDTSGRSHEQYF.

The CDR3 nucleotides are TGTGCCAGCAGTTACAGGGGGCCGAACACTGAAGCTTTCTTT. The encoded protein is CASSYRGPNTEAFF. The chain links TRBV6-5 to TRBJ1-1, with TRBD1 matching over 7 bases. Germline V gives CDR1 MNHEY, CDR2 SVGAGI. V trimming: 2 bases; J trimming: 1 base; junction bases outside the gene matches: 1. The CDR3 is 14 residues long.

The chain has TRBV5-6 and TRBJ2-7, with a possible D match to TRBD1 (6 bases). The V and J ends lost 2 bases and 2 bases respectively, with 11 bases between them. The CDR3 length is 14 residues. Germline lookup yields CDR1 SGHDT and CDR2 YYEEEE. As DNA, the CDR3 is TGTGCCAGCAGCTTAGTCAGGGGCACCTACGAGCAGTACTTC. Translation: CASSLVRGTYEQYF.

The rearrangement uses TRBV28 and TRBJ2-7; TRBD2 might be the D (6 bases). CDR3 length equals 16 residues. Trimming removed 5 bases at V and 6 bases at J, with 23 bases between. Germline V gene lookup returns CDR1 MDHEN and CDR2 SYDVKM. CDR3 sequence (DNA): TGTGCCAGCAGTCGGAGGGCCACCGGACCACTTTCCGAGCAGTACTTC. Translation: CASSRRATGPLSEQYF.